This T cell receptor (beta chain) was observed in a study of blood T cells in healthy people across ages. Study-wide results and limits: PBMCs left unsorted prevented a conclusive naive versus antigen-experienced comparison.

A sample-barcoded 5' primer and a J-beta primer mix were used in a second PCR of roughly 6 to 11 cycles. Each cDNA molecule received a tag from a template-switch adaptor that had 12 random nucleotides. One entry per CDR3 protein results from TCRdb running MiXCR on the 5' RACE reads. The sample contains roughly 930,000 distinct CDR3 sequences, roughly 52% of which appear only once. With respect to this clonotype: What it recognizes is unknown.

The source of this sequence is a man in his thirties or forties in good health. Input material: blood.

Here the CDR3 DNA reads TGTGCCTCTCGGACAGGGGAAAACTACGAGCAGTACTTC. This encodes CASRTGENYEQYF. V is TRBV30 and J is TRBJ2-7, with 9 bases aligning to TRBD1. CDR3 length: 13 residues. The J segment lost 3 bases and the V segment lost 7 bases, leaving 7 bases of the junction unmatched. The germline V gene encodes CDR1 GTSNPN and CDR2 SVGIG (reference sequence).